These 32 T cell receptor beta chains share one sample of origin, sequenced in a study of T cell clonotyping in hematopoietic cell transplantation. Method: immunoSEQ multiplex PCR; TCRdb's copy keeps in-frame clones and lacks some. The sample has thousands of clones, approximately 87% seen once. The sample was peripheral blood mononuclear cells, taken 100 days after allogeneic stem cell transplant. These receptor sequences come from a female patient in her 40s who had an allogeneic stem cell transplant from a related donor, so the T cells may come from the graft donor. Some clones in this sample may be carry-over from other donors' samples.

This clone appeared a single time. This CDR3 reads CASSKAGTENTEAFF. The CDR3 nucleotides are TGTGCCAGCAGTAAAGCCGGGACAGAGAACACTGAAGCTTTCTTT. The J gene is TRBJ1-1, the V gene TRBV28; 7 bases map to TRBD1. V shed 5 bases, J shed 1 base, and the junction held 7 bases outside the gene matches. Germline loops: CDR1 MDHEN, CDR2 SYDVKM. The CDR3 has 15 amino acids.

The chain combines TRBV9 with TRBJ2-7; either TRBD1 or TRBD2 may supply D (5 bases each). Germline V gene data show CDR1 as SGDLS and CDR2 as YYNGEE. The V and J ends lost 3 bases and 4 bases respectively, with 17 bases between them. This CDR3 has 15 amino acids. For the CDR3, the DNA is TGTGCCAGCAGCGATCACGAGGGGAGAGATTACGAGCAGTACTTC. Protein product: CASSDHEGRDYEQYF. The full variable domain, with the rest looked up from reference TRBV9 and TRBJ2-7, is DSGVTQTPKHLITATGQRVTLRCSPRSGDLSVYWYQQSLDQGLQFLIQYYNGEERAKGNILERFSAQQFPDLHSELNLSSLELGDSALYFCASSDHEGRDYEQYFGPGTRLTVT.

The chain is built from TRBV5-5 and TRBJ2-3, with D perhaps matching TRBD2 (5 bases). Per the germline V gene, CDR1 is SGHKS and CDR2 is YYEKEE (reference sequence). This CDR3 contains 14 residues. The ends were cut back, 4 bases at V and 1 base at J, with 10 bases in the middle. The chain's CDR3 is CASSRSGRTDTQYF. Here the CDR3 DNA reads TGTGCCAGCAGCCGGAGCGGTCGCACAGATACGCAGTATTTT.

This sequence joins TRBV29-1 and TRBJ1-2; possible D gene TRBD1, 5 bases. Germline values: CDR1 SQVTM, CDR2 ANQGSEA. The CDR3 has 15 residues. V shed 3 bases and J shed 2 bases, with 16 bases lying between them. CDR3 loop: CSVDKQGTLNYGYTF. The CDR3 DNA reads as TGCAGCGTTGATAAGCAGGGCACACTCAACTATGGCTACACCTTC.

The CDR3 bases are TGTGCCAGCAGTGACTTGACCACAGATACGCAGTATTTT. Its protein product is CASSDLTTDTQYF. The chain combines TRBV6-4 with TRBJ2-3; D gene unclear. Germline V gene data show CDR1 as MRHNA and CDR2 as SNTAGT. Trimming stripped 1 base from V and 2 bases from J, with 4 bases between. The CDR3 covers 13 residues.

The V call is TRBV11-3, the J call TRBJ2-1, with a weak D call TRBD2 (6 bases). The CDR3 has 14 amino acids. The germline CDR1 and CDR2 sequences are SGHNT and YENEEA. V dropped 0 bases and J dropped 6 bases, with 9 bases sitting between them. This CDR3 reads CASSLDTTSNEQFF. CDR3 nucleotides: TGTGCCAGCAGCTTAGATACGACTAGCAATGAGCAGTTCTTC.

This clone has a single count. The chain uses TRBV6-6 and TRBJ2-1; 8 nucleotides agree with TRBD1. CDR3 length: 12 amino acids. CDR1 is MNHNY, CDR2 SVGAGI, per germline (reference sequence). The CDR3 is CVTQGAGNEQFF. Here the CDR3 DNA reads TGTGTCACGCAGGGGGCCGGTAATGAGCAGTTCTTC.

This CDR3 is CASSPRDQETQYF. CDR3 DNA: TGTGCCAGCAGCCCCAGGGACCAAGAGACCCAGTACTTC. This sequence joins TRBV11-2 and TRBJ2-5; D perhaps matches TRBD1 (5 bases). Trimming removed 5 bases from V and 0 bases from J, with 7 bases in between. CDR1 SGHAT and CDR2 FQNNGV come from the germline V gene. This CDR3 region has 13 residues. Based on the CDR3 plus reference TRBV11-2 and TRBJ2-5, the full variable domain is EAGVAQSPRYKIIEKRQSVAFWCNPISGHATLYWYQQILGQGPKLLIQFQNNGVVDDSQLPKDRFSAERLKGVDSTLKIQPAKLEDSAVYLCASSPRDQETQYFGPGTRLLVL.

The DNA for the CDR3 is TGTGCCAGCACCCCCGGGGGTGGGAACACTGAAGCTTTCTTT. Its translation: CASTPGGGNTEAFF. The genes are TRBV7-9 and TRBJ1-1; the D gene is possibly TRBD1 (5 bases). CDR3 length equals 14 residues. CDR1 and CDR2 (germline): SEHNR, FQNEAQ (reference sequence). The V and J ends lost 7 bases and 1 base respectively, with 13 bases between them.

The table lists this clone with a count of one. The chain combines TRBV30 with TRBJ2-5, with 11 nucleotides matching TRBD2. CDR1 is GTSNPN, CDR2 SVGIG, per germline (reference sequence). This CDR3 has 15 residues. V trimming: 3 bases; J trimming: 0 bases; junction bases outside the gene matches: 3. CDR3 loop: CAWRGLAENQETQYF. The CDR3, as DNA: TGTGCCTGGAGGGGACTAGCGGAGAACCAAGAGACCCAGTACTTC.

The chain joins TRBV9 to TRBJ2-1, with D perhaps matching TRBD1 (6 bases). Between the trimmed V and J ends, which lost 4 bases and 5 bases, there was a span of 13 bases. Germline values: CDR1 SGDLS, CDR2 YYNGEE. There are 14 residues in the CDR3. CDR3 sequence (DNA): TGTGCCAGCAGCTGGGGGCTACTCGACAATGAGCAGTTCTTC. Protein product: CASSWGLLDNEQFF. The full variable domain, rest sourced from reference TRBV9 and TRBJ2-1, is DSGVTQTPKHLITATGQRVTLRCSPRSGDLSVYWYQQSLDQGLQFLIQYYNGEERAKGNILERFSAQQFPDLHSELNLSSLELGDSALYFCASSWGLLDNEQFFGPGTRLTVL.

The rearrangement uses TRBV5-6 and TRBJ2-7; D is uncertain. The germline gives CDR1 SGHDT, CDR2 YYEEEE. Trimming cost V 0 bases and J 0 bases, with 4 bases left between them. The length of the CDR3 is 13 residues. Written as DNA, the CDR3 is TGTGCCAGCAGCTTGGTGACCTCCTACGAGCAGTACTTC. Protein: CASSLVTSYEQYF.

This chain links TRBV9 with TRBJ1-3; weak D call: TRBD1 (5 bases). The V gene lost 0 bases and the J gene lost 4 bases, with 8 bases spanning the gap. The CDR3 has 14 amino acids. Germline V gene sequence: CDR1 SGDLS, CDR2 YYNGEE. The CDR3 coding sequence is TGTGCCAGCAGCGTAGGAGCAGGGGGAAACACCATATATTTT. Amino acid sequence: CASSVGAGGNTIYF.

The chain couples TRBV7-9 to TRBJ1-4; 8 nucleotides match TRBD1. The V and J ends lost 5 bases and 8 bases, in that order; junction bases with no gene match: 7. Per germline, CDR1 SEHNR and CDR2 FQNEAQ (reference sequence). This CDR3 is built from 14 residues. The CDR3 DNA reads TGTGCCAGCAGCCGTGGGACAGGCTGGGAAAAACTGTTTTTT. Translation: CASSRGTGWEKLFF.

As DNA, the CDR3 is TGCGCCAGCAGTGACAGCCCCTTCGATGGCTACACCTTC. Encoded protein: CASSDSPFDGYTF. This chain uses TRBV10-2 with TRBJ1-2; D is ambiguous. The V gene lost 3 bases and the J gene lost 6 bases, with 11 bases spanning the gap. CDR1 is WSHSY and CDR2 is SAAADI in the germline V gene. This CDR3 has 13 residues.

The rearrangement uses TRBV19 and TRBJ1-5, with 8 bases lining up with TRBD1. This CDR3 region has 13 residues. Germline V gene data show CDR1 as LNHDA and CDR2 as SQIVND (reference sequence). J gave up 5 bases and V 9 bases, and 6 bases lay outside the gene matches. This CDR3 reads CASSTGVHQPQHF. CDR3 sequence (DNA): TGTGCCAGCTCGACAGGGGTTCATCAGCCCCAGCATTTT.

The chain uses TRBV4-3 and TRBJ2-7; the D call may be TRBD1 or TRBD2 (6 bases each). Germline lookup yields CDR1 LGHNA and CDR2 YSLEER. The CDR3 is made up of 15 amino acids. V shed 0 bases and J shed 5 bases, with 14 bases lying between them. The CDR3 loop reads CASSQDLRGGNEQYF. The CDR3, as DNA: TGCGCCAGCAGCCAAGATCTCAGGGGCGGGAACGAGCAGTACTTC.

This sequence joins TRBV5-1 and TRBJ1-1; maybe TRBD1 (6 bases). Germline loops: CDR1 SGHRS, CDR2 YFSETQ. This CDR3 is 14 amino acids long. V was trimmed by 2 bases and J by 5 bases, leaving 13 bases between them. CDR3 nucleotides: TGCGCCAGCAGCTTAGGACAGCGGGGGACTGAAGCTTTCTTT. Translating it yields CASSLGQRGTEAFF. The full variable domain, completed using reference TRBV5-1 and TRBJ1-1, is KAGVTQTPRYLIKTRGQQVTLSCSPISGHRSVSWYQQTPGQGLQFLFEYFSETQRNKGNFPGRFSGRQFSNSRSEMNVSTLELGDSALYLCASSLGQRGTEAFFGQGTRLTVV.

The rearrangement links TRBV19 to TRBJ2-1, with D perhaps TRBD1 or TRBD2 (5 bases each). CDR1 is LNHDA and CDR2 is SQIVND in the germline V gene (reference sequence). The CDR3 is 16 residues long. V lost 9 bases and J 0 bases, leaving 18 bases between the germline ends. This CDR3 reads CASTKGTPSSYNEQFF. CDR3 nucleotide sequence: TGTGCCAGCACAAAAGGGACGCCGAGCTCCTACAATGAGCAGTTCTTC.

This chain joins TRBV6-4 and TRBJ2-7, with D possibly matching TRBD1 (6 bases). The CDR3 runs 13 residues. Looked up from germline, CDR1 is MRHNA and CDR2 is SNTAGT. Trimming stripped 2 bases from V and 6 bases from J, with 11 bases between. In DNA form, the CDR3 reads TGTGCCAGCAGTGACACAGGGACGGGCGAGCAGTACTTC. Translation gives CASSDTGTGEQYF.

The genes are TRBV4-3 and TRBJ1-4, with TRBD1 identical over 10 bases. The trim removed 2 bases at V and 8 bases at J, leaving 8 bases unmatched. Germline V gives CDR1 LGHNA, CDR2 YSLEER. This CDR3 is built from 16 residues. The CDR3 reads CASSQRSGTGDEKLFF. In nucleotides, the CDR3 is TGCGCCAGCAGCCAACGAAGTGGGACAGGGGACGAAAAACTGTTTTTT.

The chain recombines TRBV5-6 with TRBJ2-7; no firm D call. Germline V gene lookup returns CDR1 SGHDT and CDR2 YYEEEE. The length of the CDR3 is 14 residues. Trimming took off 0 bases at V and 5 bases at J, with 12 bases between the two ends. CDR3 amino acids: CASSLGRFRNEQYF. The CDR3 DNA follows: TGTGCCAGCAGCTTGGGACGCTTTAGGAACGAGCAGTACTTC.

This chain uses TRBV28 with TRBJ1-2; D is unclear. The CDR3 totals 13 residues. The V end lost 5 bases, the J end lost 3 bases, and 10 bases lay between the germline ends. Germline V lookup: CDR1 MDHEN, CDR2 SYDVKM. The CDR3 loop is CASSQGSYYGYTF. The DNA for the CDR3 is TGTGCCAGCAGTCAAGGGTCTTACTATGGCTACACCTTC.

CDR3 DNA: TGTGCCTGGAGTGTGAGTACTGAAGCTTTCTTT. Protein: CAWSVSTEAFF. The V gene is TRBV30, the J gene TRBJ1-1; D unresolved. Trimming left V 0 bases short and J 5 bases short, with 4 bases between. The CDR3 totals 11 residues. The germline gives CDR1 GTSNPN, CDR2 SVGIG (reference sequence).

The rearrangement links TRBV7-2 to TRBJ2-7; no clear D gene. The CDR3 spans 12 residues. The V end was cut by 1 base, the J end by 6 bases, with 7 bases between. CDR1 and CDR2 (germline): SGHTA, FQGNSA. CDR3 in DNA: TGTGCCAGCAGCTTAGATACCGGCGAGCAGTACTTC. This gives the protein CASSLDTGEQYF.

This clone was recorded a few times. The chain carries TRBV4-2 and TRBJ2-7, with 10 bases identical to TRBD2. The length of the CDR3 is 15 residues. V shed 1 base, J shed 0 bases, and the junction held 0 bases outside the gene matches. Germline V gives CDR1 LGHNA, CDR2 YNFKEQ. The CDR3 region has the DNA TGTGCCAGCAGCCAAGGACTAGCGGGCTCCTACGAGCAGTACTTC. Translating it yields CASSQGLAGSYEQYF.

V gene TRBV29-1 combines with J gene TRBJ2-5; D unclear. Germline lookup yields CDR1 SQVTM and CDR2 ANQGSEA. The CDR3 consists of 10 residues. Trimming pared 3 bases from V and 3 bases from J, leaving 2 bases between. The CDR3 nucleotides read TGCAGCGTTGACGAAGAGACCCAGTACTTC. Residues: CSVDEETQYF.

The CDR3 protein is CASSSTRQGPNIQYF. The CDR3 coding sequence is TGTGCCAGCAGCTCGACTAGGCAAGGTCCGAACATTCAGTACTTC. The rearrangement links TRBV11-2 to TRBJ2-4, with D possibly being TRBD2 (6 bases). The V gene's germline CDR1 is SGHAT and CDR2 FQNNGV. This CDR3 is 15 amino acids long. Between the trimmed V and J ends, which lost 4 bases and 7 bases, there was a span of 17 bases.

This chain connects TRBV7-3 to TRBJ2-1, with 7 nucleotides matching TRBD2. V shed 5 bases and J 3 bases; nucleotides not matched to a gene: 7. Per the germline V gene, CDR1 is SGHTA and CDR2 is FQGTGA. CDR3 length: 15 amino acids. The CDR3 coding sequence is TGTGCCAGCAGCCCATCCAGCGGGGACTACAATGAGCAGTTCTTC. It codes for CASSPSSGDYNEQFF.

V is TRBV5-1 and J is TRBJ2-7; D uncertain. The germline V gene encodes CDR1 SGHRS and CDR2 YFSETQ. The CDR3 covers 14 residues. V was cut by 0 bases and J by 6 bases, with 13 bases left in between. The CDR3 coding sequence is TGCGCCAGCAGCTTGGCGGCAGGCCCCCGCGAGCAGTACTTC. It codes for CASSLAAGPREQYF.

This chain connects TRBV4-3 to TRBJ2-7, with 7 nucleotides matching TRBD2. The CDR3 spans 15 residues. V shed 0 bases and J 2 bases; nucleotides not matched to a gene: 4. The germline CDR1 and CDR2 sequences are LGHNA and YSLEER. The CDR3, as DNA: TGCGCCAGCAGCCAAGATTGGAGCGGGACCTACGAGCAGTACTTC. It codes for CASSQDWSGTYEQYF.

The chain employs TRBV29-1 and TRBJ1-2; D not resolved. This CDR3 has 14 amino acids. Germline V gene sequence: CDR1 SQVTM, CDR2 ANQGSEA. The V gene lost 5 bases and the J gene lost 2 bases, with 15 bases spanning the gap. The CDR3 nucleotides read TGCAGCGTTCGGGCAGGAGGGTCAAACTATGGCTACACCTTC. Translated: CSVRAGGSNYGYTF. Filled out from reference TRBV29-1 and TRBJ1-2, the complete variable domain reads SAVISQKPSRDICQRGTSLTIQCQVDSQVTMMFWYRQQPGQSLTLIATANQGSEATYESGFVIDKFPISRPNLTFSTLTVSNMSPEDSSIYLCSVRAGGSNYGYTFGSGTRLTVV.